This T cell receptor beta chain comes out of a study of beta chain features in type 1 diabetes. At the level of the study: Patient and healthy donor groups were alike in age, gender and cell yields.

All of the isolated RNA was reverse transcribed, so expressed TCRB transcripts were sequenced. Assay: immunoSEQ multiplex PCR; the TCRdb copy retains only in-frame clones and omits some. The data show roughly 140,000 clones, over 8.5% seen once. Findings and limits, study-wide: When VDJ junctions were examined, type 1 diabetes patients showed fewer insertions and more deletions.

This clone was seen at least ten times. Its antigen is undetermined. Germline loops: CDR1 SEHNR, CDR2 FQNEAQ (reference sequence). This CDR3 has 14 residues. The trim removed 5 bases at V and 4 bases at J, leaving 4 bases unmatched. Sorted CD4+ subsets: naive, central memory, regulatory, stem cell-like memory (CD45RO/CCR7/CD25/CD127/CD95/CD27 panel). This TCR was sampled from a man aged 18 to 29 in good health. The J gene is TRBJ2-2, the V gene TRBV7-9, with 7 bases aligning to TRBD1. Sequencing was done on a sample of central memory CD4+ T cells from blood. The CDR3 is CASSLTGRTGELFF. The CDR3 region has the DNA TGTGCCAGCAGCCTGACAGGGCGCACCGGGGAGCTGTTTTTT.